The text below deals with one T cell receptor (beta chain). Method: immunoSEQ multiplex PCR; TCRdb's copy keeps in-frame clones and lacks some. The sample records approximately 47,000 clones, around 87% being singletons. This sample was taken from a study of OX40 agonist ivuxolimab in advanced cancers. The germline V gene encodes CDR1 SGHRS and CDR2 YFSETQ. V dropped 3 bases and J dropped 2 bases, with 16 bases sitting between them. The CDR3 is 16 amino acids. The sequenced sample was CD4+ or CD8+ T cells sorted from blood, obtained in a trial of the OX40 agonist ivuxolimab. V is TRBV5-1 and J is TRBJ2-3; possible D gene TRBD2, 6 bases. The source of this sequence is an adult with an advanced solid tumor such as melanoma, head and neck, liver or kidney cancer. The CDR3 DNA reads TGCGCCAGCAGCTGGGGTGGACGGGGGACCACAGATACGCAGTATTTT. This codes for CASSWGGRGTTDTQYF.